These 19 T cell receptor beta chains were all obtained from the same sample, sequenced in a study of shared clonotypes between healthy human individuals. TCRdb's copy holds only in-frame clones and misses some; the assay was immunoSEQ multiplex PCR. The profile shows roughly 2 million clones, 95% of them singletons. The sequenced sample consisted of naive CD4+ T cells sorted from blood. The subset here: CD45RA+ positively selected. The receptor set was obtained from a man aged 18 to 29 in good health.

The chain couples TRBV27 to TRBJ1-3, with a weak D call TRBD1 (5 bases). Germline-derived CDR1 and CDR2 are MNHEY and SMNVEV (reference sequence). Trimming shortened V by 5 bases and J by 2 bases, and 19 bases separated the two germline ends. The CDR3 spans 17 residues. CDR3 bases: TGTGCCAGCAGTCGCCCGCACAGGCCTAGAGCTGGAAACACCATATATTTT. Translated: CASSRPHRPRAGNTIYF.

The chain uses TRBV5-6 and TRBJ1-5; 9 bases fit TRBD1. From germline, CDR1 is SGHDT and CDR2 YYEEEE. V was clipped by 5 bases and J by 4 bases; unmatched bases: 7. This CDR3 has 15 residues. The CDR3 loop reads CASSEAGQGNQPQHF. CDR3 nucleotide sequence: TGTGCCAGCAGTGAAGCGGGACAGGGAAATCAGCCCCAGCATTTT.

The chain combines TRBV30 with TRBJ2-7; TRBD1 agrees at 8 bases. The CDR3 has 12 residues. J was trimmed by 4 bases and V by 8 bases; bases with no gene match: 7. The germline V gene encodes CDR1 GTSNPN and CDR2 SVGIG (reference sequence). The CDR3 DNA reads TGTGCCCACGGACAGGGCCAATACGAGCAGTACTTC. Translated: CAHGQGQYEQYF.

The rearrangement uses TRBV10-2 and TRBJ2-7; 7 bases agree with TRBD1. The V and J ends lost 5 bases and 2 bases, in that order; junction bases with no gene match: 9. The CDR3 has 15 residues. CDR1 WSHSY and CDR2 SAAADI come from the germline V gene. CDR3 amino acids: CASSYARDRTYEQYF. DNA for the CDR3: TGCGCCAGCAGTTATGCCCGGGACAGAACCTACGAGCAGTACTTC.

The chain has TRBV6-1 and TRBJ1-6; tentatively, D is TRBD1 (6 bases). This CDR3 comprises 14 residues. Germline CDR1 and CDR2: MNHNS and SASEGT. V lost 6 bases and J lost 6, with 12 bases in between. CDR3: CASSPGHFNSPLHF. Written as DNA, the CDR3 is TGTGCCAGCAGCCCGGGACACTTTAATTCACCCCTCCACTTT.

This chain uses TRBV30 with TRBJ1-6; a possible D gene is TRBD1 (5 bases). The germline gives CDR1 GTSNPN, CDR2 SVGIG (reference sequence). This CDR3 contains 14 residues. V was pared by 1 base and J by 7 bases, with 11 bases between. CDR3 nucleotides: TGTGCCTGGAGTGCCGGGACGTTCAATTCACCCCTCCACTTT. Translation gives CAWSAGTFNSPLHF.

This chain connects TRBV7-2 to TRBJ1-6; no clear D gene. The germline gives CDR1 SGHTA, CDR2 FQGNSA. This CDR3 comprises 15 residues. Trimming left V 5 bases short and J 8 bases short, with 16 bases between. CDR3 DNA: TGTGCCAGCAGCCCCGTTGCCGACGGATATTCACCCCTCCACTTT. Its protein product is CASSPVADGYSPLHF.

The V and J genes are TRBV11-2 and TRBJ1-5; no firm D call. From germline, CDR1 is SGHAT and CDR2 FQNNGV. This CDR3 comprises 16 residues. V was trimmed by 0 bases and J by 0 bases, leaving 9 bases between them. The CDR3 bases are TGTGCCAGCAGCTTAGATTCGGGTACTAGCAATCAGCCCCAGCATTTT. Translated: CASSLDSGTSNQPQHF.

Details on this clone: The junction and the germline gene differ at one end; a read error may be behind it. The rearrangement uses TRBV7-7 and TRBJ2-5; the match to TRBD2 covers 11 bases. CDR1 is SSHAT, CDR2 FNYEAQ, per germline (reference sequence). This CDR3 has 16 amino acids. CDR3: CASSPGTSGYKETQYF. CDR3 sequence (DNA): TGTGCTAGCAGCCCGGGGACTAGCGGCTACAAAGAGACCCAGTACTTC.

This rearrangement joins TRBV30 to TRBJ2-2, with D tentatively TRBD1 (6 bases). The CDR3 has 17 residues. From germline, CDR1 is GTSNPN and CDR2 SVGIG (reference sequence). V lost 2 bases, J lost 2 bases, and 18 bases lay in between. In DNA, the CDR3 is TGTGCCTGGAGTATGACCCGGACAGCGTTTAACACCGGGGAGCTGTTTTTT. Translated, it gives CAWSMTRTAFNTGELFF.

The chain is built from TRBV5-4 and TRBJ1-2, with D perhaps TRBD1 (6 bases). The CDR3 contains 16 residues. The V end was cut by 2 bases, the J end by 4 bases, with 18 bases between. Germline CDR1 SGHNT, CDR2 YYREEE (reference sequence). CDR3 DNA sequence: TGTGCCAGCAGCTTTCCAATGGGGGGGCGCCTCTATGGCTACACCTTC. It is translated as CASSFPMGGRLYGYTF. The whole variable domain, filled in from reference TRBV5-4 and TRBJ1-2, reads ETGVTQSPTHLIKTRGQQVTLRCSSQSGHNTVSWYQQALGQGPQFIFQYYREEENGRGNFPPRFSGLQFPNYSSELNVNALELDDSALYLCASSFPMGGRLYGYTFGSGTRLTVV.

V gene TRBV18 combines with J gene TRBJ1-1, with 7 positions matching TRBD1. This CDR3 comprises 15 residues. V lost 5 bases and J lost 5; bases outside the gene matches: 11. Looked up from germline, CDR1 is KGHSH and CDR2 is LQKENI. The CDR3 DNA reads TGTGCCAGCTCAGCCAGTCAGGGGGACCTTACTGAAGCTTTCTTT. Its protein is CASSASQGDLTEAFF.

The rearrangement joins TRBV7-9 to TRBJ1-2, with a weak D call TRBD1 (5 bases). The ends were cut back, 5 bases at V and 3 bases at J, with 10 bases in the middle. CDR1 and CDR2 (germline): SEHNR, FQNEAQ (reference sequence). This CDR3 spans 13 amino acids. This CDR3 reads CASSPWGDYGYTF. In nucleotides, the CDR3 is TGTGCCAGCAGCCCATGGGGGGACTATGGCTACACCTTC.

The chain is built from TRBV10-3 and TRBJ1-4; 7 bases are a match to TRBD1. V shed 5 bases, J shed 7 bases, and the junction held 7 bases outside the gene matches. The CDR3 runs to 14 residues. The germline CDR1 and CDR2 sequences are ENHRY and SYGVKD. The CDR3 loop is CAISRDREGEKLFF. The CDR3 DNA reads TGTGCCATCAGTCGAGACAGGGAGGGTGAAAAACTGTTTTTT.

For this clone: Other DNA sequences in this sample translate to the same CDR3. The chain recombines TRBV18 with TRBJ2-3, with 9 nucleotides matching TRBD2. V trimming: 3 bases; J trimming: 6 bases; junction bases outside the gene matches: 4. The germline CDR1 and CDR2 sequences are KGHSH and LQKENI. The CDR3 has 14 amino acids. The CDR3 bases are TGTGCCAGCTCACCCGGACTAGCGTCGGATACGCAGTATTTT. Encoded protein: CASSPGLASDTQYF.

The genes are TRBV5-1 and TRBJ2-3, with TRBD1 matching over 7 bases. The V segment lost 6 bases and the J segment 6 bases; nucleotides outside the gene matches: 13. The CDR3 sequence is 15 residues long. Germline assignment: CDR1 SGHRS and CDR2 YFSETQ. As DNA, the CDR3 is TGCGCCAGCACACCGCAGGGGGATTCCGTGGATACGCAGTATTTT. It codes for CASTPQGDSVDTQYF.

This rearrangement joins TRBV7-9 to TRBJ2-1; D might be TRBD2 (6 bases). The CDR3 is 16 amino acids. V lost 1 base to trimming and J lost 5 bases, with 15 bases between them. Germline lookup yields CDR1 SEHNR and CDR2 FQNEAQ (reference sequence). The CDR3 loop is CASSLVGAGSHNEQFF. The CDR3 DNA reads as TGTGCCAGCAGCTTAGTAGGGGCGGGGTCCCACAATGAGCAGTTCTTC.

The chain combines TRBV7-9 with TRBJ2-1, with 7 bases that match TRBD2. This CDR3 has 15 amino acids. The germline V gene encodes CDR1 SEHNR and CDR2 FQNEAQ (reference sequence). Unmatched junction bases numbered 4, after V lost 5 bases and J lost 0 bases. The CDR3 DNA reads TGTGCCAGCAGCAGAGCGGGGAGCTCCTACAATGAGCAGTTCTTC. Its protein product is CASSRAGSSYNEQFF.

This chain connects TRBV5-4 to TRBJ2-7, with 8 bases aligning to TRBD1. Germline V gene sequence: CDR1 SGHNT, CDR2 YYREEE (reference sequence). The CDR3 loop spans 15 amino acids. After removal of 0 bases from V and 4 bases from J, the junction contained 6 bases not matched to a gene. This CDR3 is CASSLEAGGWYEQYF. The CDR3, as DNA: TGTGCCAGCAGCTTGGAGGCAGGGGGCTGGTACGAGCAGTACTTC.